A selection of T cell receptor beta chains follows, all from one sample in a study of blood T cell repertoires in COVID-19. TCRdb's copy holds only in-frame clones and misses some; the assay was immunoSEQ multiplex PCR. Of 100,000 or so clones in the sample, 88% are singletons; the top ten hold less than 7.5%. Specimen: peripheral blood. Every receptor here comes from a woman aged 60-75 years with acute or convalescent COVID-19. Each CDR3 is given with its conserved first and last residue. The D gene is left open where the match is weak. Clone size appears in some rows only: once, few, many, or a class for an expanded clone.

cdr3_nt cdr3_aa v_call clone_size d_call j_call
TGTGCCAGCAGTTCCCAGGTCGAAAACACCATATATTTT CASSSQVENTIYF TRBV12-3/TRBV12-4 NA NA TRBJ1-3
TGTGCCAGCAGCTTAGTTCGCGTCTCGGGGGAGCTGTTTTTT CASSLVRVSGELFF TRBV7-8 NA NA TRBJ2-2
TGCAGCGTTGCTAGCGGGAGTGATGAGCAGTTCTTC CSVASGSDEQFF TRBV29-1 once TRBD2 TRBJ2-1
TGCAGCGTTCAGGGTCCAACTGAAGCTTTCTTT CSVQGPTEAFF TRBV29-1 NA NA TRBJ1-1
TGTGCCAGCAGCGTAGATGGCTCAGGGGGTCAGCCCCAGCATTTT CASSVDGSGGQPQHF TRBV9 NA TRBD1 TRBJ1-5
TGTGCCTGGAGTGTAGGGGGGGCACGCATTGCCCAGCATTTT CAWSVGGARIAQHF TRBV30 NA NA TRBJ1-5
TGTGCCAGCAGCTTACTTAACAATGAGCAGTTCTTC CASSLLNNEQFF TRBV5-4 NA NA TRBJ2-1
TGTGCCAGCAGCTTGATGGAGCGGGAAGACTCCTACGAGCAGTACTTC CASSLMEREDSYEQYF TRBV5-4 NA TRBD2 TRBJ2-7
TGCGCCAGCAGTGCAGGGAACACTGAAGCTTTCTTT CASSAGNTEAFF TRBV10-1 once NA TRBJ1-1
TGTGCCAGCAGTGAAAGACTAGCGGGAGGGCGCTACGAGCAGTACTTC CASSERLAGGRYEQYF TRBV2 once TRBD2 TRBJ2-7
TGTGCCAGCAGCTTATCGGGGCTAGCGGGAAGGGGTGAGCAGTTCTTC CASSLSGLAGRGEQFF TRBV7-3 NA TRBD2 TRBJ2-1
TGTGCCAGCAGCGGGGGACAGGGGAGGACTGAAGCTTTCTTT CASSGGQGRTEAFF TRBV5-4 NA TRBD1 TRBJ1-1
TGTGCCAGCAGTTTCGGACAGGGAATCGTCACCGGGGAGCTGTTTTTT CASSFGQGIVTGELFF TRBV27 once TRBD1 TRBJ2-2
TGTGCCAGTAGCATAAGAGGCGACAATGAGCAGTTCTTC CASSIRGDNEQFF TRBV19 NA NA TRBJ2-1
TGCGCCAGCAGCTTACTACCGGGGATGTCAGCACCCGGGGAGCTGTTTTTT CASSLLPGMSAPGELFF TRBV5-1 NA NA TRBJ2-2
TGTGCCAGCAGCTTGGCTCCTCAGGGGCAGGCTTTCTTT CASSLAPQGQAFF TRBV5-5 NA NA TRBJ1-1
TGCGCCAGCAGCCCAGGGGGCGTAAACACCGGGGAGCTGTTTTTT CASSPGGVNTGELFF TRBV5-1 NA TRBD1 TRBJ2-2
TGTGCCAGCAGCCATTTACAGGGGGAATCCAACTATGGCTACACCTTC CASSHLQGESNYGYTF TRBV3-1/TRBV3-2 NA TRBD1 TRBJ1-2
TGCGCCAGCAGCTACCATGGACAGGGAAATAATGAAAAACTGTTTTTT CASSYHGQGNNEKLFF TRBV5-1 NA TRBD1 TRBJ1-4
TGTGCCAGCTCACCATCCGGACTAGCGGGAGAGACCCAGTACTTC CASSPSGLAGETQYF TRBV18 NA TRBD2 TRBJ2-5
TGTGCCAGCTCCTATCGGGACAGGGAATGGGGCTACACCTTC CASSYRDREWGYTF TRBV9 NA TRBD1 TRBJ1-2
TGTGCCAGCAGTTTAACAGGGATGAACACTGAAGCTTTCTTT CASSLTGMNTEAFF TRBV28 NA NA TRBJ1-1
TGTGCCTGGAGCGCAGACGCACCGGGAGCCTATGGCTACACCTTC CAWSADAPGAYGYTF TRBV30 NA NA TRBJ1-2
TGTGCCAGCAGTCTTAAAAGGGGGCACAACACTGAAGCTTTCTTT CASSLKRGHNTEAFF TRBV6-6 NA TRBD1 TRBJ1-1
TGTGCCAGCAGTCCGGGTCCTCCCTACGAGCAGTACTTC CASSPGPPYEQYF TRBV27 once NA TRBJ2-7
TGTGCCAGCACTCCTAGCGGGAGGGCCCAGGATACGCAGTATTTT CASTPSGRAQDTQYF TRBV4-2 NA TRBD2 TRBJ2-3
TGTGCCATCACCCCCAGGAGGGAACACAATGAGCAGTTCTTC CAITPRREHNEQFF TRBV10-3 NA NA TRBJ2-1
TGTGCCAGCAGTGCACAACTAGAGCAGACCCAGTACTTC CASSAQLEQTQYF TRBV2 once NA TRBJ2-5
TGTGCCCCGGGGGGGACAGTTAATTCACCCCTCCACTTT CAPGGTVNSPLHF TRBV2 NA TRBD1 TRBJ1-6
TGTGCCAGCAGCGCGACAGGGGAGGTCAACATTCAGTACTTC CASSATGEVNIQYF TRBV9 NA TRBD1 TRBJ2-4
TGTGCCAGTACTCTGACAGGCGGTCTTGGCTACACCTTC CASTLTGGLGYTF TRBV19 NA NA TRBJ1-2
TGTGCCAGCAGTTCCACAGACAGGAGAGGGTTGGATACGCAGTATTTT CASSSTDRRGLDTQYF TRBV28 NA NA TRBJ2-3
TGTGCCAGCAGCGGAGGGACTAGCATTACGCAGTATTTT CASSGGTSITQYF TRBV9 NA TRBD2 TRBJ2-3
TGTGCCAGCAGTACCCACCCGGGACAGGGGACTTACGAGCAGTACTTC CASSTHPGQGTYEQYF TRBV27 NA TRBD1 TRBJ2-7
TGTGCCAGCAGCCCCGGGGGGGGACAAGGCAATCAGCCCCAGCATTTT CASSPGGGQGNQPQHF TRBV7-2 few NA TRBJ1-5
TGTGCCAGCAGTTATGGTAGGAGGGCTGATACGCAGTATTTT CASSYGRRADTQYF TRBV6-6 NA NA TRBJ2-3
TGTGCCAGTAGTATGGCGACAGGTTATTCACCCCTCCACTTT CASSMATGYSPLHF TRBV19 NA NA TRBJ1-6
TGTGCCAGCAGCCGCGGACTAGCGGGGATCTACAATGAGCAGTTCTTC CASSRGLAGIYNEQFF TRBV5-5 few TRBD2 TRBJ2-1
TGTGCCAGCAGCCAAGAGAAAGGGAGCCACACCTACGAGCAGTACTTC CASSQEKGSHTYEQYF TRBV4-2 NA NA TRBJ2-7
TGTGCCAGCAGTTCCAGGGGGACGGGCATCTACACCTTC CASSSRGTGIYTF TRBV28 NA TRBD1 TRBJ1-2
TGTGCCAGCAGCCTCCAGGCAGGATTAAACACAGATACGCAGTATTTT CASSLQAGLNTDTQYF TRBV14 NA NA TRBJ2-3
TGTGCCAGTAGTCTACGACTCCAGGGAAATGAAAAACTGTTTTTT CASSLRLQGNEKLFF TRBV19 NA NA TRBJ1-4
TGTGCCAGCAGTTACTCCCCGGACAGGGGCAACTATGGCTACACCTTC CASSYSPDRGNYGYTF TRBV6-5 NA TRBD1 TRBJ1-2
TGTGCCAGCAGCCAAAGTCTTCCTCGAGGTGCCGGGGAGCTGTTTTTT CASSQSLPRGAGELFF TRBV3-1/TRBV3-2 NA NA TRBJ2-2
TGTGCCACCAGCCGCCCGCCGCTAGCGGGAGTGTCCGGGGAGCTGTTTTTT CATSRPPLAGVSGELFF TRBV15 NA TRBD2 TRBJ2-2
TGTGCCACCAGCAGAGGGGCTCAGCCCCAGCATTTT CATSRGAQPQHF TRBV15 NA NA TRBJ1-5
TGTGCCAGCAGCACAAGACAGGGAACAAAAACTTGGAATGAGCAGTTCTTC CASSTRQGTKTWNEQFF TRBV28 NA TRBD1 TRBJ2-1
TGTGCCAGCAAGGAGACAGGGGGCACAGATACGCAGTATTTT CASKETGGTDTQYF TRBV6-5 few TRBD1 TRBJ2-3
TGTGCCAGCAGTATTATAGGGGGCGGTAAAGCTGAAGCTTTCTTT CASSIIGGGKAEAFF TRBV2 NA TRBD1 TRBJ1-1
TGTGCCAGCAGTTTACAGAGACAGCATACCACAGATACGCAGTATTTT CASSLQRQHTTDTQYF TRBV27 NA NA TRBJ2-3
TGTGCCAGCTCACCTAAGGCGGCTGGGGCCAACGTCCTGACTTTC CASSPKAAGANVLTF TRBV18 NA NA TRBJ2-6
TGTGCCAGCAGCATCGGACAGAACGCTGAAGCTTTCTTT CASSIGQNAEAFF TRBV3-1/TRBV3-2 NA NA TRBJ1-1